The 16 T cell receptor beta chains listed next were all sequenced from one sample in a study of T-cell reconstitution after alpha-beta-depleted transplantation in children. For TCRbeta, the library was prepared with unique molecular identifiers. TCRdb independently ran MiXCR on the PCR reads; one entry per CDR3 protein. Of about 270,000 distinct CDR3 sequences listed, approximately 9.6% are singletons. This sample comprised PBMCs from the stem cell graft donor, obtained from the stem cell graft. The receptor source for this set is a human donor who donated a stem cell graft to a child with SCID.

This clonotype was detected ten times or more. V gene TRBV5-1 combines with J gene TRBJ2-1; no reliable D call. CDR3 length equals 17 residues. The germline CDR1 and CDR2 sequences are SGHRS and YFSETQ. Trimming took 0 bases from V and 0 from J, leaving 13 bases between them. The DNA for the CDR3 is TGCGCCAGCAGCTTGGGCGGAATCCTCATCTCCTACAATGAGCAGTTCTTC. Its protein is CASSLGGILISYNEQFF.

This clonotype has just a few counts. The chain links TRBV7-3 to TRBJ1-6; D gene uncertain. The CDR3 runs 13 residues. Trimming removed 1 base at V and 7 bases at J, with 5 bases between. Germline values: CDR1 SGHTA, CDR2 FQGTGA. The CDR3 DNA reads as TGTGCCAGCAGCTTAATCGGAAATTCACCCCTCCACTTT. Its translation is CASSLIGNSPLHF.

This clonotype was recorded at least ten times. The rearrangement links TRBV27 to TRBJ2-3, with 8 bases fitting TRBD1. Per germline, CDR1 MNHEY and CDR2 SMNVEV (reference sequence). With V trimmed by 8 bases and J by 6 bases, 7 bases remained unmatched. The CDR3 sequence is 13 residues long. CDR3 coding DNA: TGTGCCAGCGGAGGGACAGGCTCGGATACGCAGTATTTT. Amino acid sequence: CASGGTGSDTQYF.

J is TRBJ2-3 and V is TRBV7-9, with 9 bases lining up with TRBD1. The CDR3 runs to 16 residues. With 5 bases clipped from V and 3 bases from J, the junction kept 9 bases outside the gene matches. The germline V gene encodes CDR1 SEHNR and CDR2 FQNEAQ (reference sequence). CDR3 coding DNA: TGTGCCAGCAGCCCCCGGCGACAGGGGGGGACAGATACGCAGTATTTT. It encodes CASSPRRQGGTDTQYF.

The chain joins TRBV10-2 to TRBJ1-6; 7 nucleotides line up with TRBD1. The CDR3 spans 15 residues. The V and J ends lost 5 bases and 10 bases, in that order; junction bases with no gene match: 11. Germline CDR1 is WSHSY and CDR2 is SAAADI. The CDR3 DNA is TGCGCCAGCAGTCACCGACAGGGAGGGGGCTCACCCCTCCACTTT. It yields the protein CASSHRQGGGSPLHF.

J is TRBJ1-5 and V is TRBV3-1, with D unclear. V lost 4 bases to trimming and J lost 2 bases, with 18 bases between them. The CDR3 runs 17 residues. Germline CDR1 LGHDT, CDR2 YNNKEL (reference sequence). CDR3 nucleotides: TGTGCCAGCAGCCTCCAACCATTAGGGCAGGGCAATCAGCCCCAGCATTTT. Translating gives CASSLQPLGQGNQPQHF.

This clonotype was counted ten times or more. The chain combines TRBV11-3 with TRBJ2-2; D is unresolved. There are 13 residues in the CDR3. Trimming shortened V by 5 bases and J by 4 bases, and 8 bases separated the two germline ends. The V gene's germline CDR1 is SGHNT and CDR2 YENEEA. Here the CDR3 reads CASSLTFTGELFF. The DNA for the CDR3 is TGTGCCAGCAGCCTAACATTCACCGGGGAGCTGTTTTTT.

This clonotype turned up a few times. The chain uses TRBV3-1 and TRBJ2-5; TRBD2 agrees at 9 bases. The V gene end was trimmed by 1 base and the J gene end by 0 bases; junction bases not matched to a gene: 6. This CDR3 is 17 amino acids long. The germline V gene encodes CDR1 LGHDT and CDR2 YNNKEL (reference sequence). The CDR3 DNA follows: TGTGCCAGCAGCCAAGCGATCGAGCGGGGGGACCAAGAGACCCAGTACTTC. It yields the protein CASSQAIERGDQETQYF.

There are a few counts of this clonotype. This chain connects TRBV6-2 or TRBV6-3 to TRBJ2-7; the D gene is possibly TRBD1 (5 bases). Deletions cut 2 bases from V and 3 bases from J, with 17 bases between. In germline, CDR1 is MNHEY, CDR2 SVGEGT. The CDR3 spans 16 residues. The CDR3 protein is CASSYDGRAQNYEQYF. DNA of the CDR3: TGTGCCAGCAGTTACGACGGCAGGGCACAAAACTACGAGCAGTACTTC.

This clonotype was picked up a small number of times. The rearrangement links TRBV6-1 to TRBJ2-2; D ambiguous. The V gene lost 7 bases and the J gene lost 0 bases, with 12 bases spanning the gap. This CDR3 comprises 15 residues. CDR1 is MNHNS, CDR2 SASEGT, per germline. The CDR3 sequence is CASNREIANTGELFF. The CDR3 bases are TGTGCCAGCAACCGTGAGATCGCGAACACCGGGGAGCTGTTTTTT.

The chain uses TRBV12-3 or TRBV12-4 and TRBJ1-1; tentative D call: TRBD1 (6 bases). Trimming left V 2 bases short and J 3 bases short, with 10 bases between. This CDR3 spans 14 amino acids. CDR3 DNA: TGTGCCAGCAGTTTAATTCAGGGGTACACTGAAGCTTTCTTT. Its translation: CASSLIQGYTEAFF.

Ten or more counts support this clonotype. The CDR3 DNA follows: TGCAGCGTTGAAGCCTCTCGGGGGGCTCCACGCGAGCAGTACTTC. Amino acid sequence: CSVEASRGAPREQYF. The J gene is TRBJ2-7, the V gene TRBV29-1, with D possibly matching TRBD2 (7 bases). V lost 1 base to trimming and J lost 6 bases, with 19 bases between them. Germline CDR1 and CDR2: SQVTM and ANQGSEA. The CDR3 is made up of 15 amino acids.

This clonotype was detected once. This chain uses TRBV7-8 with TRBJ2-3, with 9 bases fitting TRBD1. Germline assignment: CDR1 SGHVS and CDR2 FQNEAQ. The CDR3 length is 15 residues. V lost 1 base to trimming and J lost 5 bases; unmatched junction nucleotides: 4. CDR3 sequence reads: CASSLVGQGLDTQYF. The CDR3, as DNA: TGTGCCAGCAGCTTAGTGGGACAGGGCTTAGATACGCAGTATTTT.

This chain connects TRBV5-1 to TRBJ2-7; 7 bases line up with TRBD1. With V trimmed by 4 bases and J by 3 bases, 4 bases remained unmatched. Per the germline V gene, CDR1 is SGHRS and CDR2 is YFSETQ. CDR3 length equals 13 residues. The CDR3 spells CASSGGQNYEQYF. Here the CDR3 DNA reads TGCGCCAGCAGCGGGGGACAGAACTACGAGCAGTACTTC.

This clonotype was recorded many times. The chain is built from TRBV3-1 and TRBJ1-2; TRBD1 matches at 7 bases. Looked up from germline, CDR1 is LGHDT and CDR2 is YNNKEL (reference sequence). V lost 0 bases, J lost 3 bases, and 7 bases stayed unmatched. This CDR3 is built from 16 residues. CDR3 nucleotides: TGTGCCAGCAGCCAAGATACAGGGGCGCCCTACTATGGCTACACCTTC. Amino acid sequence: CASSQDTGAPYYGYTF.

In its sample, this clonotype was seen a few times. The chain recombines TRBV12-3 or TRBV12-4 with TRBJ2-5; possible D gene TRBD2, 5 bases. V lost 1 base and J lost 5, with 11 bases in between. This CDR3 is built from 14 residues. This CDR3 is CASSLGRVGETQYF. Written as DNA, the CDR3 is TGTGCCAGCAGTTTAGGGCGGGTGGGGGAGACCCAGTACTTC.